This TCR beta chain is from a study of blood T cell repertoires in COVID-19. Background on the study: PBMCs, B-cell-depleted T cells, or T cells provided the cDNA or gDNA that made up the material.

The CDR3 consists of 13 residues. Germline V gene lookup returns CDR1 GTSNPN and CDR2 SVGIG (reference sequence). Trimming cost V 2 bases and J 4 bases, with 9 bases left between them. The data were produced by immunoSEQ multiplex PCR, yet TCRdb's version contains in-frame clones alone and is incomplete. The data contain over 70,000 clones, 86% of them singletons. The chain couples TRBV30 to TRBJ2-1; D remains ambiguous. Sequenced: peripheral blood. The sequence was obtained from a human donor in a cohort sampled during active COVID-19. DNA for the CDR3: TGTGCCTGGAGTCTCCCCCAGTACAATGAGCAGTTCTTC. The encoded protein is CAWSLPQYNEQFF.